A selection of T cell receptor beta chains follows, all from one sample in a study of blood T cell repertoires in COVID-19. The assay was immunoSEQ multiplex PCR, and TCRdb's table has in-frame clones only and misses some. The table shows more than 300,000 clones, with roughly 91% occurring only once. Sequencing used PBMCs or T cells enriched from blood (not recorded which). The receptors originated from a young woman who had recovered from COVID-19. Both conserved end residues are part of each CDR3. Clone size is given for some rows only: seen once, a few or many times, or a class if the clone is expanded.

v_call clone_size cdr3_aa
TRBV2 NA CASSEIDSGQPQHF
TRBV12-3/TRBV12-4 NA CASRNYRDQPQHF
TRBV3-1/TRBV3-2 NA CASSHTGTGGTYEQFF
TRBV6-5 NA CASSGNPGNYQPQHF
TRBV9 NA CASSSRTDTQYF
TRBV7-9 NA CASSPIDVGPRNYGYTF
TRBV9 NA CASSDRAGGPGDEQFF
TRBV6-1 NA CASSESLGARAKNIQYF
TRBV19 NA CASSIEFSYNEQFF
TRBV3-1/TRBV3-2 NA CASSQVGQGRRRGGYTF
TRBV5-1 NA CASSVAGEETQYF
TRBV29-1 NA CSVVAQGRATEAFF
TRBV4-3 once CASSHSDRVGTEAFF
TRBV30 NA CAWSGDRPDTEAFF
TRBV19 NA CASSRTGTGHYGYTF
TRBV9 NA CASSLEQGRGGYTF
TRBV11-2 few CASRTGISYEQYF
TRBV14 NA CASSRYRGLNTEAFF
TRBV7-3 NA CASSLNPGQGHGYTF
TRBV10-3 NA CAISSGAGVTNQPQHF
TRBV6-4 NA CASSSETGGHSPLHF
TRBV12-3/TRBV12-4 NA CASGAGVLDGYTF
TRBV27 NA CATARGGSYEQYF
TRBV30 once CAWSGGAGGNEQYF
TRBV12-3/TRBV12-4 NA CASSFRGNTEAFF
TRBV2 NA CASSSTSPNPGTGGHGYTF
TRBV6-2/TRBV6-3 NA CASSAGTGGFEQYF
TRBV7-6 few CASSLYGTGVEKLFF
TRBV5-6 NA CASSWGRDYGYTF
TRBV11-1 NA CASSSGQGNYGYTF
TRBV6-2/TRBV6-3 NA CASSYYRPGETQYF
TRBV12-5 once CASGLGQFEAFF
TRBV30 NA CAWRTSGGEVQYF
TRBV2 NA CASSSGQFEQYF
TRBV28 NA CASNSGRSNEKLFF
TRBV5-1 NA CASVRGQGSYEQYF
TRBV5-1 few CASSLRTSGELFF
TRBV27 once CASTTLAAGAETQYF
TRBV7-2 NA CASSLGGLEGEGTNEKLFF
TRBV24-1 NA CATSDTHKETQYF
TRBV9 NA CASSSPGLAFLRSYNEQFF
TRBV2 NA CASSEAIAGGTDTQYF
TRBV29-1 NA CSGRGGFTDTQYF
TRBV12-3/TRBV12-4 NA CASSSTGGGYTF
TRBV6-4 NA CASSVQAGGTTDTQYF
TRBV19 NA CASSIGGGDADTQYF
TRBV14 NA CASSPAGWGYGYTF
TRBV19 NA CASSINGGTYEQYF
TRBV19 NA CASSLLGQGGEAFF
TRBV5-1 NA CASSLRQAAYEQYF
TRBV5-8 NA CASSLADRVEEKLFF
TRBV18 NA CASSPMASGGTDTQYF
TRBV14 NA CASSLLRTSRSGNTIYF
TRBV7-2 NA CASSRGGAKNIQYF
TRBV6-2/TRBV6-3 NA CASSEQGNNSPLHF
TRBV7-2 NA CASQSAGQLPYGYTF
TRBV18 few CASSPAGAVQPQHF
TRBV10-3 NA CAISDERREDQPQHF
TRBV27 NA CASSGLSGTVVNTEAFF
TRBV5-1 NA CASSWEREIYEQYF